The T cell receptor beta chain described here comes from a study of blood T cell repertoires in COVID-19 (TCRdb year 2020). About the full investigation: Samples from collaborators originated in the United States, Italy and Spain and spanned both the acute and convalescent phases of COVID-19. The prospective study material was composed of cDNA or gDNA derived from T cells, B-cell-depleted T cells, or PBMCs. The dataset comprised deeply sampled blood TCRbeta repertoires from subjects exposed to, actively infected with, or recovered from COVID-19. The repertoires were made available in a free public database intended to serve as a resource for research on the immune response to SARS-CoV-2. Samples were obtained from the ongoing ImmuneRACE study (first 160 participants) and from 1,254 subjects provided by 6 global collaborators. The sample metadata nearly always contained a de-identified subject ID, COVID-19 status, age in years and sex. Where available, HLA class I and class II types were obtained from metadata supplied by the sample provider rather than from assay-based typing.

The research as a whole found: The amount of clinical and demographic metadata varied by source and participant and was provided uncurated.

About this clone itself: The target of this receptor is not known. No much larger clonotype is one base removed from it; base qualities were not supplied.

TCRbeta CDR3 regions were amplified from genomic DNA by means of the immunoSEQ Assay, a bias-controlled multiplex PCR. The published analysis was carried out like this. The number of nucleated cells in each sample was estimated by amplification of reference gene primers within the assay. To quantify the absolute abundance of each unique TCRbeta CDR3 rearrangement, sequence reads were collapsed and filtered. For each sample, productive Simpson clonality was calculated by taking the square root of Simpson's diversity index across productive rearrangements. TCRdb provides this immuneACCESS table in a form limited to in-frame rearrangements. Some clones are lacking; in checked studies, under half of them reflect an unresolved V gene, and why the rest are absent is not known. D and trimming were read from the DNA, whereas the V and J calls and clone size are those reported in that table. This sample is represented by about 50,000 clones; less than 90% of them were singletons. Approximately 10% of the sample belongs to the ten largest clones.

The collaborating institutions used their own protocols to collect whole blood in K2EDTA tubes. For TCRbeta analysis, collaborator samples were shipped as frozen whole blood, as isolated PBMCs, or as DNA extracted from either sample type. Sequencing input: peripheral blood. This TCR was recovered from a human donor in a cohort sampled during active COVID-19.

In nucleotide form, the sequence is TGTGCCAGCAGCTTAGACAGGGTGGCCCAGCCCCAGCATTTT. The translation is CASSLDRVAQPQHF. The chain is assembled from TRBV5-5 and TRBJ1-5; 7 junctional bases match TRBD1. There are 14 amino acids in the CDR3, from cysteine to phenylalanine inclusive. Only the CDR3 part of the read is kept: 42 bases, read in frame from the first base. In the germline V gene (reference sequence), CDR1 corresponds to SGHKS and CDR2 to YYEKEE. V lost 2 bases and J lost 7 bases, and the count of bases not matched to a germline gene is 6. When the CDR3 is completed using the reference TRBV5-5 and TRBJ1-5 genes on either side, the full variable domain is DAGVTQSPTHLIKTRGQQVTLRCSPISGHKSVSWYQQVLGQGPQFIFQYYEKEERGRGNFPDRFSARQFPNYSSELNVNALLLGDSALYLCASSLDRVAQPQHFGDGTRLSIL.